This T cell receptor beta chain was documented in a study of T cell clusters in autoimmune cytopenias. Study-wide results and limits: Primary autoimmune cytopenia patients seemingly lacked the physiological T cell clusters found in healthy donors. The T cell clusters came from computational analysis alone and lack functional validation.

TRB rearrangements were amplified by touch-down multiplex PCR with mixed TRB-A/B primers. TCRdb processed the multiplex PCR reads again and assigns one entry to each CDR3 protein, with no DNA. The sample has roughly 5,400 distinct CDR3 sequences. The CDR3 length is 14 residues. TRB amplification used 250 ng of peripheral blood genomic DNA. With respect to this clonotype: Its antigen remains unknown.

Another study also made use of these data, one on T cell repertoires in aging, cancer and after chemotherapy.

The J gene is TRBJ2-7, the V gene TRBV12-3 or TRBV12-4; with no DNA, the TCRdb D assignment of TRBD2 cannot be verified. The sample comprised peripheral blood. The receptor was isolated from a human donor in good health. The CDR3 reads CASRAGTNNYEQYF.